Listed here is a single T cell receptor (beta chain). Its antigen remains unknown. TCRdb keeps only in-frame clones here, not all; method: immunoSEQ multiplex PCR. The sample records roughly 72,000 clones, 80% being singletons. This sample is part of a study of T cells in localized non-small cell lung cancer. Study-wide findings and caveats: Appearing in adjacent lung were a median about 50 of the top 100 tumor clones. Among blood samples, higher T cell density accompanied longer overall survival. Only one tumor region went through sequencing, so heterogeneity may still be there. Exceeding tumor, uninvolved adjacent lung had the highest T cell clonality.

This sequence originates from a female donor of 60 years or more with stage I lung adenocarcinoma. Specimen: peripheral blood, collected before any cancer treatment.

The DNA of the CDR3 is TGCGCCAGCAGCCAAGATGGGCTAGCGCGGAGCGAGCAGTACTTC. Amino acids: CASSQDGLARSEQYF. The chain is built from TRBV4-3 and TRBJ2-7; TRBD2 might be the D (6 bases). The CDR3 extends over 15 amino acids. Germline CDR1 reads LGHNA; CDR2 reads YSLEER. Trimming stripped 0 bases from V and 6 bases from J, with 15 bases between.